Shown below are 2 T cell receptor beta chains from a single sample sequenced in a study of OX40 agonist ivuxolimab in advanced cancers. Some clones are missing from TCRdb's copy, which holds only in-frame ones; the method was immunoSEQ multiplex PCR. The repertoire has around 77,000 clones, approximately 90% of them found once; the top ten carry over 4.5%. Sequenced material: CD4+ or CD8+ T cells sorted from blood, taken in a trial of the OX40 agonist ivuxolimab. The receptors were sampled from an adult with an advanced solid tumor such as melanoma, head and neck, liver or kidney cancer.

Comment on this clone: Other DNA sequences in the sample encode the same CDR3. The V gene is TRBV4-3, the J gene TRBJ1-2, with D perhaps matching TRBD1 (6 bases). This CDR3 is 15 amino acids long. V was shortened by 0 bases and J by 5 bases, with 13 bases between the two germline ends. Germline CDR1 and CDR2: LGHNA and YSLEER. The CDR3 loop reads CASSQDFGGAYGYTF. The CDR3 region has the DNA TGCGCCAGCAGCCAAGATTTCGGGGGCGCATATGGCTACACCTTC.

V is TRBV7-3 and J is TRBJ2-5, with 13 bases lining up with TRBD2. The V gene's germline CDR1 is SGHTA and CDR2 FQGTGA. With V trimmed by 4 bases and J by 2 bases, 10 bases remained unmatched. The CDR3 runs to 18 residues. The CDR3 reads CASSSGLAGVGGQETQYF. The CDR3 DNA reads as TGTGCCAGCAGCTCCGGACTAGCGGGAGTAGGAGGGCAAGAGACCCAGTACTTC.